This paragraph covers one T cell receptor (beta chain) sequence. Its specificity is not known. The data were obtained in a study of T cell responses to AZD1222 COVID-19 vaccine. Findings and caveats of the study: Repertoires were sampled only after the peak T cell response. Only a handful of AZD1222 recipients, several in all, had baseline seropositivity. Receipt of two AZD1222 doses was followed by a rise in Spike-specific TCR breadth and depth.

Some clones are missing from TCRdb's copy, which holds only in-frame ones; the method was immunoSEQ multiplex PCR. The sample holds about 190,000 clones, more than 80% seen once. The CDR3 runs 12 residues. Trimming removed 1 base from V and 7 bases from J, with 6 bases in between. The V gene's germline CDR1 is LGHDT and CDR2 YNNKEL (reference sequence). This rearrangement joins TRBV3-1 (or the pseudogene TRBV3-2) to TRBJ2-3; D not resolved. The clonotype comes from an adult in good health. The sample was peripheral blood, taken on day 0 of AZD1222 vaccination. Here the CDR3 reads CASSQVSNTQYF. CDR3 DNA: TGTGCCAGCAGCCAAGTTTCAAATACGCAGTATTTT.